These T cell receptor beta chains were read from a single sample in a study of Ad26.COV2.S vaccination and SARS-CoV-2 variants. Using immunoSEQ multiplex PCR, the repertoire was profiled, and TCRdb retains in-frame clones only, with some absent. Seen here are 250,000 or so clones, roughly nine tenths observed once, and the top ten hold 2.9%. Specimen: peripheral blood, collected in a trial of Ad26.COV2.S vaccine versus placebo. Source of these receptors: a person between 18 and 65 years old who received the Ad26.COV2.S COVID-19 vaccine or a placebo. Both conserved end residues are part of each CDR3. Each record gives: J gene, V gene, CDR3 length, D gene, clone size, CDR3 DNA, CDR3 protein. D genes are given only for firm matches. Size values are once, few and many counts, or a class for expanded clones, and some rows have none.

TRBJ1-6	TRBV7-2	14	-	few	TGTGCCAGCAGCCCCGGATCGTATAATTCACCCCTCCACTTT	CASSPGSYNSPLHF
TRBJ2-1	TRBV11-2	15	TRBD2	few	TGTGCCAGCAGCCCCCCCGGACTAGCGGGGAATGAGCAGTTCTTC	CASSPPGLAGNEQFF
TRBJ2-2	TRBV19	14	-	-	TGTGCCAGTAGTATTATACTAGTCACCGGGGAGCTGTTTTTT	CASSIILVTGELFF
TRBJ1-5	TRBV6-2/TRBV6-3	15	-	few	TGTGCCAGCAGTTCTTACACTTACCAAAATCAGCCCCAGCATTTT	CASSSYTYQNQPQHF
TRBJ1-3	TRBV10-3	13	-	-	TGTGCCATCAGTGGGGGAACTGGAAACACCATATATTTT	CAISGGTGNTIYF
TRBJ2-1	TRBV7-2	12	-	-	TGTGCCAGCAGCTACCTACGGGGGGAGCAGTTCTTC	CASSYLRGEQFF
TRBJ1-1	TRBV6-5	13	-	-	TGTGCCAGCAGGAGACAGCAAAACACTGAAGCTTTCTTT	CASRRQQNTEAFF
TRBJ2-5	TRBV6-5	16	TRBD2	-	TGTGCCAGCAGTTACCCGGCTCTACCTAGCGGCGGGACCCAGTACTTC	CASSYPALPSGGTQYF
TRBJ2-5	TRBV18	15	TRBD2	-	TGTGCCAGCTCACCGGGACTAGCGGGGCAAGAGACCCAGTACTTC	CASSPGLAGQETQYF
TRBJ1-2	TRBV14	13	-	-	TGTGCCAGCAGCCGCGGACATAACTATGGCTACACCTTC	CASSRGHNYGYTF
TRBJ1-5	TRBV6-2/TRBV6-3	15	TRBD1	once	TGTGCCAGCAGCTCAACAGGGGGCGCAGCCCAGCCCCAGCATTTT	CASSSTGGAAQPQHF
TRBJ1-2	TRBV2	11	-	-	TGTGCCAGCAGGGGGACAACGGTCTACACCTTC	CASRGTTVYTF
TRBJ2-3	TRBV21-1	16	-	-	TGTGCTAGCATCGCCCACCGACAGGGGAGCACAGATACGCAGTATTTT	CASIAHRQGSTDTQYF
TRBJ1-2	TRBV29-1	13	-	-	TGCAGCGTCGAGAAACAGAACAACTATGGCTACACCTTC	CSVEKQNNYGYTF
TRBJ2-1	TRBV7-9	15	-	-	TGTGCCAGCAGCCTCCGGGTGGGGCGCTACAATGAGCAGTTCTTC	CASSLRVGRYNEQFF
TRBJ2-7	TRBV11-2	13	TRBD2	-	TGTGCCAGCCAGGGTAGCGGGGGGTACGAGCAGTACTTC	CASQGSGGYEQYF
TRBJ1-5	TRBV7-9	15	TRBD1	-	TGTGCCAGCAGCGCAGGGACAGGCTATAATCAGCCCCAGCATTTT	CASSAGTGYNQPQHF
TRBJ1-1	TRBV18	13	-	-	TGTGCCAGCTCACGAGGGGGGAACACTGAAGCTTTCTTT	CASSRGGNTEAFF
TRBJ2-7	TRBV4-3	15	-	-	TGCGCCAGCAGCCAAAAAGGATCAGCTACCTACGAGCAGTACTTC	CASSQKGSATYEQYF
TRBJ2-1	TRBV5-4	15	-	-	TGTGCCAGCAGCTTGAGAGGGAGGTGGCCCAATGAGCAGTTCTTC	CASSLRGRWPNEQFF
TRBJ2-2	TRBV9	15	-	few	TGTGCCAGCAGCGTGGGGGGCGCGTACACCGGGGAGCTGTTTTTT	CASSVGGAYTGELFF
TRBJ2-1	TRBV30	13	TRBD2	-	TGTGCCTGGAGTGTTTGGACTAGTAGCGAGCAGTTCTTC	CAWSVWTSSEQFF
TRBJ2-1	TRBV5-5	14	-	-	TGTGCCAGCAGTGGACGCCTGGGGGCGAGTGAGCAGTTCTTC	CASSGRLGASEQFF
TRBJ1-2	TRBV9	14	-	-	TGTGCCAGCAGCCAAGACCTAGCGAACTATGGCTACACCTTC	CASSQDLANYGYTF
TRBJ2-3	TRBV5-4	15	TRBD2	once	TGTGCCAGCAGCTTGGTTAGCGGGGGGCCAGATACGCAGTATTTT	CASSLVSGGPDTQYF
TRBJ1-2	TRBV28	12	-	once	TGTGCCATCTTTGAGGTTAACTATGGCTACACCTTC	CAIFEVNYGYTF
TRBJ1-2	TRBV11-2	14	-	-	TGTGCCAGCAGCATACCCGGGACATATAATGGCTACACCTTC	CASSIPGTYNGYTF
TRBJ2-5	TRBV7-3	15	-	once	TGTGCCAGCAGCTTACTTCCGGGGCCAATGGAGACCCAGTACTTC	CASSLLPGPMETQYF
TRBJ1-2	TRBV11-2	15	-	-	TGTGCCAGCAGCTCCATTGGGGGGTCCGACTATGGCTACACCTTC	CASSSIGGSDYGYTF
TRBJ2-2	TRBV3-1/TRBV3-2	16	TRBD1	-	TGTGCCAGCAGCCAGGCCCACAGGGGGCACACCGGGGAGCTGTTTTTT	CASSQAHRGHTGELFF
TRBJ2-7	TRBV15	15	TRBD1	-	TGTGCCACCAGCAAGTCCCGGGACAGAGTCTACGAGCAGTACTTC	CATSKSRDRVYEQYF
TRBJ1-3	TRBV9	13	-	-	TGTGCCAGCAGCTCCGGGACTGGAAACACCATATATTTT	CASSSGTGNTIYF
TRBJ1-5	TRBV6-2/TRBV6-3	14	-	many	TGTGCCAGCAGTTACTGGGGGGCGACTCAGCCCCAGCATTTT	CASSYWGATQPQHF
TRBJ2-1	TRBV9	16	-	-	TGTGCCAGCAGCGTAACTCCTTCCCGGGACTACAATGAGCAGTTCTTC	CASSVTPSRDYNEQFF
TRBJ2-5	TRBV7-9	14	-	-	TGTGCCAGCAGCAGTCGGCCGGAGATAGAGACCCAGTACTTC	CASSSRPEIETQYF
TRBJ2-5	TRBV19	18	-	-	TGTGCCAGTAGTATAGCCCTTAATCGGACAGCCTTCCAAGAGACCCAGTACTTC	CASSIALNRTAFQETQYF
TRBJ1-1	TRBV19	15	TRBD1	-	TGTGCCAGTAGTATAGAGGCCAGGGGGTTCACTGAAGCTTTCTTT	CASSIEARGFTEAFF
TRBJ2-4	TRBV19	12	-	-	TGTGCCAGTAGTTTCCGCCCGGACATTCAGTACTTC	CASSFRPDIQYF